This T cell receptor beta chain emerged from a study of blood T cell repertoires in COVID-19. Study summary: Sites in the United States, Italy and Spain provided acute and convalescent COVID-19 samples. PBMCs, B-cell-depleted T cells, or T cells provided the cDNA or gDNA that made up the material.

Under the authors' procedure: Estimated nucleated cell counts came from reference gene primer amplification. Some clones are missing from TCRdb's copy, which holds only in-frame ones; the method was immunoSEQ multiplex PCR. That table is the source of V, J and clone size, and D and trimming were worked out from the DNA. The sample shows roughly 3,500 clones, approximately 83% of them seen only once. This CDR3 region has 12 residues. The germline gives CDR1 PRHDT, CDR2 FYEKMQ (reference sequence). Trimming took 5 bases from V and 4 from J, leaving 6 bases between them. Sequencing input: peripheral blood. The rearrangement links TRBV13 to TRBJ1-3; no definite D call. The sequence was obtained from a human donor in a cohort sampled during active COVID-19. Written as DNA, the CDR3 is TGTGCCAGCAGCCTACCCGGAAACACCATATATTTT. Its translation is CASSLPGNTIYF.